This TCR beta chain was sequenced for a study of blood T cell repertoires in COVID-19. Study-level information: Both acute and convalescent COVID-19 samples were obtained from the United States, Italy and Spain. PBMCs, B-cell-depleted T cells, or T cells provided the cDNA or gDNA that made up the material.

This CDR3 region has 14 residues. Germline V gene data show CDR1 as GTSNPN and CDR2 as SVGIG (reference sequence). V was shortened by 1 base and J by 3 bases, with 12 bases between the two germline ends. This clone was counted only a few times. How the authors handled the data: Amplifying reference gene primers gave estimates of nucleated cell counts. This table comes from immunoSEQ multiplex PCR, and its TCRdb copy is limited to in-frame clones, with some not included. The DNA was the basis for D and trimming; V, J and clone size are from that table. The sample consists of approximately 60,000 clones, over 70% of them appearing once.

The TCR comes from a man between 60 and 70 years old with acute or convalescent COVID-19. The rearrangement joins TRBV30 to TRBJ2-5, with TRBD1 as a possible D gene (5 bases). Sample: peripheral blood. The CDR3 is CAWSAGFIEETQYF. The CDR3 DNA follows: TGTGCCTGGAGTGCAGGGTTCATAGAAGAGACCCAGTACTTC. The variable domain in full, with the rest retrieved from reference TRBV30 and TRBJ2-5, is SQTIHQWPATLVQPVGSPLSLECTVEGTSNPNLYWYRQAAGRGLQLLFYSVGIGQISSEVPQNLSASRPQDRQFILSSKKLLLSDSGFYLCAWSAGFIEETQYFGPGTRLLVL.